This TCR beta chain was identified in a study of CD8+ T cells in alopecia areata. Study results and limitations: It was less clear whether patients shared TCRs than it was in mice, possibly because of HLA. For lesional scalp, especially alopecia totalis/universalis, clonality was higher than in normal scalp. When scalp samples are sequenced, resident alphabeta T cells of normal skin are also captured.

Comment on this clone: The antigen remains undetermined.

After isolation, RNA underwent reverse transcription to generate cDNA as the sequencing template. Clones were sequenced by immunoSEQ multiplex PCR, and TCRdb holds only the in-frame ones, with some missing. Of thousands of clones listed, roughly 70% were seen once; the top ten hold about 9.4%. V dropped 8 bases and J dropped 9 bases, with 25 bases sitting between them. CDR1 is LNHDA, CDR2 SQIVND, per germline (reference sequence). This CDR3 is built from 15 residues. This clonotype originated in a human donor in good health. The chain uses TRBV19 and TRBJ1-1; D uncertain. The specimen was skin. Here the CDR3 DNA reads TGTGCCAGTGCCCGGACGGAGGGCTCAACATCCAAAGCTTTCTTT. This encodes CASARTEGSTSKAFF.